Presented here are 8 T cell receptor beta chains from one specimen sequenced in a study of human T cells and chemical hapten exposure (dated by TCRdb to the early 2020s). The protocol used for the library was RACE. Sequencer: NextSeq 500. TCRdb reran the public reads through fastp at Q25 and MiXCR, keeping productive beta chains. CDR3 protein duplicates are merged, each entry listing the most common genes and DNA. This sample is represented by about 100,000 distinct CDR3 sequences; over 9.5% of them were singletons. The leading ten clones occupy 2% to 2.5% of the sample. The sample's time point label, decoded: patch test 1, 2 weeks after DPC sensitization. In light of the paper, this sample's treatment or condition label describes: therapeutic diphenylcyclopropenone sensitization with weekly scalp DPC. Sequences were derived from whole blood, sampled in connection with sensitization to the hapten diphenylcyclopropenone (DPC). These receptor sequences come from a man aged 35 to 55 with alopecia areata. Some clones in this sample may be carry-over from other donors' samples.

This clonotype was picked up a small number of times. The rearrangement joins TRBV5-1 to TRBJ2-1, with 14 bases fitting TRBD2. J lost 6 bases, V lost 5 bases, and 4 bases had no gene match. Germline assignment: CDR1 SGHRS and CDR2 YFSETQ. CDR3 length: 15 amino acids. In nucleotides, the CDR3 is TGCGCCAGCAGTGACGGGACTAGCGGGAGCAATGAGCAGTTCTTC. Residues: CASSDGTSGSNEQFF. The variable domain in full, completed from reference TRBV5-1 and TRBJ2-1, reads KAGVTQTPRYLIKTRGQQVTLSCSPISGHRSVSWYQQTPGQGLQFLFEYFSETQRNKGNFPGRFSGRQFSNSRSEMNVSTLELGDSALYLCASSDGTSGSNEQFFGPGTRLTVL.

This clonotype was seen many times. V usage is TRBV28 and J usage is TRBJ1-1; unclear D gene. The CDR3 sequence is 11 residues long. The germline V and J ends were trimmed by 6 bases and 5 bases, with 7 bases remaining between them. Germline assignment: CDR1 MDHEN and CDR2 SYDVKM. The CDR3 sequence is CASSPRTEAFF. CDR3 sequence (DNA): TGTGCCAGCAGCCCTCGTACTGAAGCTTTCTTT.

This clonotype has just a few counts. V usage is TRBV7-2 and J usage is TRBJ2-3; TRBD2 agrees at 10 bases. The CDR3 totals 17 residues. CDR1 SGHTA and CDR2 FQGNSA come from the germline V gene. V shed 4 bases, J shed 4 bases, and the junction held 11 bases outside the gene matches. CDR3 nucleotide sequence: TGTGCCAGCAGCTCCCCGTGGGGAGCGGGAGGGCCAGATACGCAGTATTTT. It codes for CASSSPWGAGGPDTQYF.

This clonotype was recorded many times. The chain combines TRBV25-1 with TRBJ2-7; a possible D gene is TRBD1 (5 bases). The CDR3 consists of 12 residues. Trimming stripped 5 bases from V and 7 bases from J, with 12 bases between. Germline V gives CDR1 MGHDK, CDR2 SYGVNS. Here the CDR3 reads CASSLQGGEQYV. The CDR3 coding sequence is TGTGCCAGCAGTCTTCAGGGTGGGGAGCAGTACGTC.

This clonotype has just a few counts. The CDR3 loop is CASSSPPLAGVGNEQFF. The CDR3 DNA sequence: TGTGCCAGCAGTTCCCCCCCCCTAGCGGGAGTGGGAAATGAGCAGTTCTTC. This rearrangement joins TRBV12-3 or TRBV12-4 to TRBJ2-1; 10 positions agree with TRBD2. The CDR3 sequence is 17 residues long. The V segment lost 4 bases and the J segment 7 bases; nucleotides outside the gene matches: 13.

This clonotype appeared a few times. This chain links TRBV11-2 with TRBJ2-1, with unresolved D. This CDR3 has 13 residues. V lost 3 bases to trimming and J lost 7 bases, with 10 bases between them. Germline V gene lookup returns CDR1 SGHAT and CDR2 FQNNGV. CDR3: CASSFGLSNEQFF. The CDR3 DNA follows: TGTGCCAGCAGCTTCGGGCTTTCGAATGAGCAGTTCTTC.

This clonotype was observed a handful of times. The chain links TRBV29-1 to TRBJ2-1; weak D call: TRBD1 (5 bases). V was shortened by 4 bases and J by 0 bases, with 10 bases between the two germline ends. The germline gives CDR1 SQVTM, CDR2 ANQGSEA. This CDR3 has 14 residues. CDR3 coding DNA: TGCAGCGTTGGAGAAGGGGACTCCTACAATGAGCAGTTCTTC. Protein product: CSVGEGDSYNEQFF.

This clonotype showed up many times. The CDR3 region has the DNA TGTGCCAGCTTTGACGGGATTCGGGCAGCTGGGGCCAACGTCCTGACTTTC. Translated: CASFDGIRAAGANVLTF. J is TRBJ2-6 and V is TRBV6-5; weak D call: TRBD2 (5 bases). The V and J ends lost 8 bases and 2 bases respectively, with 19 bases between them. In germline, CDR1 is MNHEY, CDR2 SVGAGI. CDR3 length: 17 amino acids.